This T cell receptor (beta chain) was found in a study of cytomegalovirus exposure and HLA in healthy donors. Notes on this clone: Its antigen is undetermined.

The CDR3 totals 15 residues. Trimming removed 6 bases at V and 8 bases at J, with 20 bases between. From germline, CDR1 is KGHSH and CDR2 LQKENI. PCR primers comprised 60 Vbeta and 13 Jbeta primers. Original processing methods: Roughly 73 million unique TCR beta chains, 10 million to 13 million of them shared, were counted by a later analysis. Sequencing used immunoSEQ multiplex PCR; TCRdb keeps in-frame clones, though not all of them. V, J and clone size derive from that table, while D and trimming were established from the DNA sequence. Seen here are some 67,000 clones, around 80% observed once, and the top ten hold about 9.6%. Findings of the study overall: Some segments of the V type, notably TRBV6-2 and TRBV6-3, were excluded as indistinguishable. In a later analysis, a missense DCLRE1C variant was linked to TCR beta V- and J-gene trimming.

Donors counted as nominally healthy when sampled, yet unrecorded immune exposures were likely. This sequence originates from a man aged 35-49 years in good health and CMV-seronegative. The chain joins TRBV18 to TRBJ2-1; a weak D match, TRBD2 (5 bases). What was sequenced was PBMCs. CDR3 sequence reads: CASSPLANAVDEQFF. The DNA for the CDR3 is TGTGCCAGCTCGCCCTTAGCGAACGCCGTAGATGAGCAGTTCTTC.